These 32 T cell receptor beta chains originate from one sample sequenced in a study of blood T cell repertoires in COVID-19. Sequenced by immunoSEQ multiplex PCR; TCRdb stores in-frame clones only, minus some. Counted here are hundreds of thousands of clones, around 90% occurring once; the ten biggest clones make up approximately 3%. Sequencing input: peripheral blood. These receptors all stem from a woman in her thirties with COVID-19, enrolled during active disease.

The chain has TRBV27 and TRBJ2-2, with 8 positions matching TRBD1. The CDR3 has 15 residues. Trimming at V came to 5 bases and at J to 3 bases, leaving 5 bases not matched to a gene. The V gene's germline CDR1 is MNHEY and CDR2 SMNVEV (reference sequence). CDR3 in amino acids: CASSRGQGYTGELFF. The CDR3 DNA sequence: TGTGCCAGCAGTAGAGGACAGGGTTACACCGGGGAGCTGTTTTTT.

Remarks on this clone: The same CDR3 also results from other DNA sequences found in this sample. The chain joins TRBV7-9 to TRBJ1-1; D not certain. The V end was cut by 5 bases, the J end by 4 bases, with 8 bases between. This CDR3 is 12 amino acids long. Germline V CDR1 and CDR2: SEHNR, FQNEAQ (reference sequence). The CDR3 sequence: CASSPGGTEAFF. As DNA, the CDR3 is TGTGCCAGCAGCCCGGGTGGCACTGAAGCTTTCTTT. Together with reference TRBV7-9 and TRBJ1-1, the CDR3 gives the full variable domain: DTGVSQNPRHKITKRGQNVTFRCDPISEHNRLYWYRQTLGQGPEFLTYFQNEAQLEKSRLLSDRFSAERPKGSFSTLEIQRTEQGDSAMYLCASSPGGTEAFFGQGTRLTVV.

This clone was detected only a few times. The chain uses TRBV30 and TRBJ1-5; TRBD1 agrees at 10 bases. V trimming: 1 base; J trimming: 6 bases; junction bases outside the gene matches: 12. Germline V CDR1 and CDR2: GTSNPN, SVGIG (reference sequence). CDR3 length: 17 amino acids. CDR3 amino acids: CAWSDHLGQGMSQPQHF. CDR3 nucleotides: TGTGCCTGGAGTGACCACTTGGGACAGGGGATGAGTCAGCCCCAGCATTTT. The entire variable domain, with the rest obtained from reference TRBV30 and TRBJ1-5, is as follows: SQTIHQWPATLVQPVGSPLSLECTVEGTSNPNLYWYRQAAGRGLQLLFYSVGIGQISSEVPQNLSASRPQDRQFILSSKKLLLSDSGFYLCAWSDHLGQGMSQPQHFGDGTRLSIL.

The J gene is TRBJ1-3, the V gene TRBV15; no definite D call. Per germline, CDR1 LNHNV and CDR2 YYDKDF (reference sequence). The V end was cut by 3 bases, the J end by 0 bases, with 15 bases between. The CDR3 has 17 amino acids. The CDR3 sequence is CATSRGYMTSSGNTIYF. CDR3 nucleotide sequence: TGTGCCACCAGCAGGGGTTATATGACAAGCTCTGGAAACACCATATATTTT.

A few counts support this clone. The rearrangement uses TRBV7-2 and TRBJ1-2, with D possibly being TRBD1 (5 bases). The germline V gene has CDR1 SGHTA and CDR2 FQGNSA. With 2 bases removed from V and 4 bases from J, the gap between germline ends came to 14 bases. This CDR3 contains 15 residues. The CDR3 DNA is TGTGCCAGCAGCTTAATTTCGGGGGGAGGCTATGGCTACACCTTC. Translating gives CASSLISGGGYGYTF. Filled out from reference TRBV7-2 and TRBJ1-2, the complete variable domain reads GAGVSQSPSNKVTEKGKDVELRCDPISGHTALYWYRQSLGQGLEFLIYFQGNSAPDKSGLPSDRFSAERTGGSVSTLTIQRTQQEDSAVYLCASSLISGGGYGYTFGSGTRLTVV.

The J gene is TRBJ1-1, the V gene TRBV6-2 or TRBV6-3, with D unclear. This CDR3 has 11 amino acids. Trimming took off 2 bases at V and 6 bases at J, with 4 bases between the two ends. The germline CDR1 and CDR2 sequences are MNHEY and SVGEGT. Written as DNA, the CDR3 is TGTGCCAGCAGTTACCCCGCTGAAGCTTTCTTT. Translated: CASSYPAEAFF.

V gene TRBV3-1 (or the pseudogene TRBV3-2) combines with J gene TRBJ2-5; a possible D gene is TRBD2 (5 bases). The CDR3 loop spans 13 amino acids. Trimming removed 0 bases from V and 4 bases from J, with 6 bases in between. Germline V gene data show CDR1 as LGHDT and CDR2 as YNNKEL (reference sequence). CDR3 coding DNA: TGTGCCAGCAGCCAAGAAGGAGGAGAGACCCAGTACTTC. Translation gives CASSQEGGETQYF.

The V and J genes are TRBV28 and TRBJ1-2; D is perhaps TRBD1 (5 bases). Per the germline V gene, CDR1 is MDHEN and CDR2 is SYDVKM. The CDR3 is 15 residues long. Trimming stripped 5 bases from V and 4 bases from J, with 17 bases between. The CDR3 bases are TGTGCCAGCAGTCCGGCCCCCGACAGTTTCTATGGCTACACCTTC. Translating gives CASSPAPDSFYGYTF.

The V call is TRBV30, the J call TRBJ1-5, with 8 nucleotides matching TRBD1. The length of the CDR3 is 21 residues. Per germline, CDR1 GTSNPN and CDR2 SVGIG (reference sequence). The V segment lost 1 base and the J segment 6 bases; nucleotides outside the gene matches: 26. CDR3 amino acids: CAWSAFCRGQSWRTGGQPQHF. CDR3 DNA sequence: TGTGCCTGGAGTGCTTTTTGCAGGGGGCAAAGCTGGCGAACCGGAGGTCAGCCCCAGCATTTT.

This rearrangement joins TRBV5-1 to TRBJ2-5, with TRBD2 as a possible D gene (6 bases). The germline CDR1 and CDR2 sequences are SGHRS and YFSETQ. The germline V and J ends were trimmed by 4 bases and 5 bases, with 18 bases remaining between them. This CDR3 has 15 residues. CDR3 loop: CASSLPTRASETQYF. CDR3 coding DNA: TGCGCCAGCAGCCTCCCGACTAGGGCGAGTGAGACCCAGTACTTC.

This clone was detected once. The genes are TRBV7-9 and TRBJ2-5; perhaps TRBD2 as D (6 bases). Germline V gene data show CDR1 as SEHNR and CDR2 as FQNEAQ (reference sequence). Trimming removed 5 bases from V and 0 bases from J, with 19 bases in between. This CDR3 comprises 17 residues. CDR3 sequence (DNA): TGTGCCAGCAGCGGACGACTAAGCGGACTATACCAAGAGACCCAGTACTTC. Protein sequence: CASSGRLSGLYQETQYF.

The rearrangement uses TRBV5-1 and TRBJ2-5; a possible D gene is TRBD2 (6 bases). The CDR3 consists of 17 residues. Germline-derived CDR1 and CDR2 are SGHRS and YFSETQ. Trimming took off 9 bases at V and 1 base at J, with 25 bases between the two ends. CDR3 nucleotide sequence: TGCGCCAACGCGGGACGTACTCGAGGAGGACTCCAAGAGACCCAGTACTTC. This encodes CANAGRTRGGLQETQYF.

This chain uses TRBV6-1 with TRBJ1-5, with D unresolved. The CDR3 covers 15 residues. Germline lookup yields CDR1 MNHNS and CDR2 SASEGT. V was trimmed by 2 bases and J by 0 bases, leaving 8 bases between them. The CDR3 coding sequence is TGTGCCAGCAGTGAATTTGTCCTTAGCAATCAGCCCCAGCATTTT. It translates to CASSEFVLSNQPQHF.

The chain combines TRBV29-1 with TRBJ2-7, with 13 bases matching TRBD2. The CDR3 runs 16 residues. Germline-derived CDR1 and CDR2 are SQVTM and ANQGSEA. Trimming removed 1 base from V and 0 bases from J; junction bases left unmatched: 3. The CDR3 sequence: CSVEGLAGGHSYEQYF. The CDR3 region has the DNA TGCAGCGTTGAAGGACTAGCGGGGGGTCACTCCTACGAGCAGTACTTC.

The count of this clone is one. V gene TRBV4-3 combines with J gene TRBJ2-3; a weak D match, TRBD1 (5 bases). The CDR3 loop spans 16 amino acids. The V and J ends lost 0 bases and 4 bases respectively, with 14 bases between them. Germline assignment: CDR1 LGHNA and CDR2 YSLEER. This CDR3 reads CASSQDRQLPPDTQYF. The DNA of the CDR3 is TGCGCCAGCAGCCAAGATCGACAGTTGCCTCCAGATACGCAGTATTTT.

The chain recombines TRBV6-4 with TRBJ2-2, with 8 bases identical to TRBD2. The CDR3 extends over 15 amino acids. The germline CDR1 and CDR2 sequences are MRHNA and SNTAGT. The ends lost 7 bases at V and 6 bases at J; junction bases unmatched: 10. The DNA for the CDR3 is TGTGCCAGCACTCAAAGCGGGGGATACGCCGGGGAGCTGTTTTTT. It translates to CASTQSGGYAGELFF.

Only one count was recorded for this clone. This chain connects TRBV6-5 to TRBJ1-1, with a weak D call TRBD1 (6 bases). Germline V gives CDR1 MNHEY, CDR2 SVGAGI. The V end was cut by 6 bases, the J end by 5 bases, with 19 bases between. This CDR3 has 15 residues. The CDR3 DNA reads TGTGCCAGCAGGAGTAACAGGGAAAGGAAGACTGAAGCTTTCTTT. As protein: CASRSNRERKTEAFF.

This chain joins TRBV2 and TRBJ2-5, with D perhaps matching TRBD2 (5 bases). The CDR3 contains 13 residues. CDR1 is SNHLY and CDR2 is FYNNEI in the germline V gene. Trimming removed 3 bases at V and 2 bases at J, with 7 bases between. Written as DNA, the CDR3 is TGTGCCAGCAGTGAGCCGGGGCAAGAGACCCAGTACTTC. It codes for CASSEPGQETQYF.

This rearrangement joins TRBV3-1 (or the pseudogene TRBV3-2) to TRBJ1-2, with 7 bases identical to TRBD1. The CDR3 extends over 11 amino acids. J was trimmed by 8 bases and V by 5 bases; bases with no gene match: 2. Germline V gene lookup returns CDR1 LGHDT and CDR2 YNNKEL (reference sequence). CDR3 amino acids: CASSTGDGYTF. The CDR3 DNA reads as TGTGCCAGCAGCACAGGGGACGGCTACACCTTC.

The chain is built from TRBV7-2 and TRBJ2-3; TRBD2 matches at 13 bases. Germline V gene lookup returns CDR1 SGHTA and CDR2 FQGNSA. This CDR3 is built from 18 residues. V shed 0 bases, J shed 0 bases, and the junction held 3 bases outside the gene matches. This CDR3 is CASSLAGLAGTSTDTQYF. CDR3 nucleotide sequence: TGTGCCAGCAGCTTAGCGGGACTAGCGGGAACTAGCACAGATACGCAGTATTTT.

This clone was observed once. This sequence joins TRBV10-3 and TRBJ2-1, with 7 bases fitting TRBD1. Trimming took 9 bases from V and 6 from J; bases not matched to a gene: 11. Germline lookup yields CDR1 ENHRY and CDR2 SYGVKD. This CDR3 is 14 amino acids long. CDR3 nucleotide sequence: TGTGCCATGGACCCGTACAGGGGTTTCAATGAGCAGTTCTTC. Amino acids: CAMDPYRGFNEQFF.

The J gene is TRBJ1-2, the V gene TRBV12-3 or TRBV12-4, with TRBD1 matching over 8 bases. The CDR3 is 13 amino acids. Trimming at V came to 3 bases and at J to 5 bases, leaving 2 bases not matched to a gene. The CDR3 region is CASSFRTGYGYTF. The CDR3 DNA reads TGTGCCAGCAGTTTTCGGACAGGGTATGGCTACACCTTC.

The chain joins TRBV20-1 to TRBJ1-6; D uncertain. The CDR3 is made up of 12 amino acids. V lost 3 bases and J lost 9, with 9 bases in between. Germline-derived CDR1 and CDR2 are DFQATT and SNEGSKA (reference sequence). The CDR3 nucleotides read TGCAGTGCTAGTCTCGGTAGTTCACCCCTCCACTTT. Amino acid sequence: CSASLGSSPLHF.

This clone was observed once. This chain links TRBV4-3 with TRBJ2-1; TRBD1 matches 7 bases. The germline gives CDR1 LGHNA, CDR2 YSLEER. V gave up 0 bases and J gave up 4 bases; unmatched junction bases: 6. CDR3 length: 16 residues. CDR3 coding DNA: TGCGCCAGCAGCCAAGAGGTCAGGGGGAGTTACAATGAGCAGTTCTTC. The encoded protein is CASSQEVRGSYNEQFF.

V and J are TRBV11-2 and TRBJ2-1; 13 positions agree with TRBD2. CDR3 length equals 16 residues. Germline V gene data show CDR1 as SGHAT and CDR2 as FQNNGV. V shed 5 bases, J shed 7 bases, and the junction held 8 bases outside the gene matches. DNA of the CDR3: TGTGCCAGCAGCCACCGGACTAGCGGGGGTAAAAATGAGCAGTTCTTC. This translates into CASSHRTSGGKNEQFF.

Comments on this clone: Other DNA sequences within the sample encode an identical CDR3. The gene calls are TRBV20-1 and TRBJ2-3; D gene uncertain. This CDR3 contains 11 residues. The germline CDR1 and CDR2 sequences are DFQATT and SNEGSKA (reference sequence). Deletions cut 5 bases from V and 3 bases from J, with 6 bases between. The CDR3, as DNA: TGCAGTGCTCGTCTTACAGATACGCAGTATTTT. Translated, it gives CSARLTDTQYF.

The chain has TRBV27 and TRBJ1-1; tentatively, D is TRBD1 (5 bases). Germline V gives CDR1 MNHEY, CDR2 SMNVEV (reference sequence). This CDR3 has 13 residues. Trimming shortened V by 5 bases and J by 0 bases, and 7 bases separated the two germline ends. CDR3 residues: CASSQQVNTEAFF. The CDR3 bases are TGTGCCAGCAGTCAACAGGTGAACACTGAAGCTTTCTTT.

The rearrangement links TRBV6-5 to TRBJ2-7; 7 nucleotides align to TRBD1. The V gene end was trimmed by 6 bases and the J gene end by 2 bases; junction bases not matched to a gene: 10. The CDR3 runs 15 residues. Germline CDR1 MNHEY, CDR2 SVGAGI. The chain's CDR3 is CASSGSGTVTYEQYF. CDR3 nucleotide sequence: TGTGCCAGCAGCGGATCCGGGACAGTCACCTACGAGCAGTACTTC.

The chain uses TRBV11-2 and TRBJ2-3, with 7 bases that match TRBD1. In germline, CDR1 is SGHAT, CDR2 FQNNGV. The CDR3 extends over 14 amino acids. V dropped 4 bases and J dropped 7; count of bases not matched to a gene: 8. The CDR3 DNA is TGTGCCAGCAGCTCGACAGGGATTTTGAATACGCAGTATTTT. Its protein is CASSSTGILNTQYF.

The chain combines TRBV5-1 with TRBJ2-1, with D maybe TRBD1 (5 bases). The CDR3 length is 15 residues. Between the trimmed V and J ends, which lost 6 bases and 4 bases, there was a span of 17 bases. Germline V gene lookup returns CDR1 SGHRS and CDR2 YFSETQ. The CDR3 bases are TGCGCCAGCACCCCAGGGCTCCGAACTTACAATGAGCAGTTCTTC. It encodes CASTPGLRTYNEQFF.

This chain connects TRBV9 to TRBJ1-2, with TRBD1 identical over 11 bases. Unmatched junction bases numbered 11, after V lost 5 bases and J lost 2 bases. The CDR3 is made up of 17 amino acids. The V gene's germline CDR1 is SGDLS and CDR2 YYNGEE. The CDR3 bases are TGTGCCAGCAGTCTTTCCCGGGACAGGGGGACGAACTATGGCTACACCTTC. This gives the protein CASSLSRDRGTNYGYTF.

The chain has TRBV5-1 and TRBJ2-7; tentative D call: TRBD1 (7 bases). The V end lost 7 bases, the J end lost 0 bases, and 17 bases lay between the germline ends. The CDR3 runs 15 residues. Germline CDR1 reads SGHRS; CDR2 reads YFSETQ. Written as DNA, the CDR3 is TGCGCCAGCGCGGGCGGGGACAGAAGCTCCTACGAGCAGTACTTC. Translating gives CASAGGDRSSYEQYF.